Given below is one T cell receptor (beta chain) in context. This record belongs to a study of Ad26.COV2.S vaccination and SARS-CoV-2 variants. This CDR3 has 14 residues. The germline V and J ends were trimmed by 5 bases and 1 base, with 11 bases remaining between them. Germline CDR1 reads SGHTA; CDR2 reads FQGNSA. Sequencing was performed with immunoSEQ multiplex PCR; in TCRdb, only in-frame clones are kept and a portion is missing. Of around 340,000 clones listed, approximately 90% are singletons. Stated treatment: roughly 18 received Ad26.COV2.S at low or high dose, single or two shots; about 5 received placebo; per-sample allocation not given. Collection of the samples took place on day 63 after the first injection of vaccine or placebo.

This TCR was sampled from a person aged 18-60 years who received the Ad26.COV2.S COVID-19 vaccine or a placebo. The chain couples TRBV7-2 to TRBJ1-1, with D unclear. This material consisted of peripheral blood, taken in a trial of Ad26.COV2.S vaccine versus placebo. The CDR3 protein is CASSLGRSNTEAFF. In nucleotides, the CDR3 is TGTGCCAGCAGCCTCGGACGGTCGAACACTGAAGCTTTCTTT.